This T cell receptor beta chain was observed in a study of blood T cell repertoires in COVID-19. Turning to the study itself: The United States, Italy and Spain supplied acute and convalescent COVID-19 samples. The cDNA or gDNA used as material had been derived from T cells, B-cell-depleted T cells, or PBMCs.

With V trimmed by 2 bases and J by 2 bases, 1 base remained unmatched. This CDR3 is 15 amino acids long. Germline CDR1 is SGHVS and CDR2 is FNYEAQ. Authors' data handling: Reference gene primer amplification in the assay estimated nucleated cell counts. Data came from immunoSEQ multiplex PCR; TCRdb stores just in-frame clones and leaves some out. That table is the source of V, J and clone size, and D and trimming were worked out from the DNA. This sample yields about 340,000 clones, of which around 83% are seen a single time; 2.5% to 3.5% belongs to the top ten. This sequence originates from a man aged 30-40 years with active or convalescent COVID-19. The chain employs TRBV7-6 and TRBJ2-1; 9 bases match TRBD2. Material for sequencing was peripheral blood. CDR3: CASSLRLAAYNEQFF. The CDR3 DNA follows: TGTGCCAGCAGCTTACGACTAGCGGCCTACAATGAGCAGTTCTTC.